The rows below give T cell receptor beta chains drawn from one sample of a study of PD-1 blockade in classical Hodgkin lymphoma. Profiling relied on immunoSEQ multiplex PCR, and the TCRdb table lists in-frame clones only, not all of them. The sample holds 25,000 to 30,000 clones, 91% seen once. Source material: peripheral blood mononuclear cells (PBMCs). These receptors originate from a human donor with classical Hodgkin lymphoma. CDR3s include the opening cysteine and the closing phenylalanine or tryptophan. The D gene is left open where the match is weak. Clone sizes are given selectively: once, few, many, or a class where the clone is expanded.

j_gene	abundance	v_gene	d_gene	CDR3nt	CDR3aa
TRBJ2-1	-	TRBV7-2	TRBD2	TGTGCCAGCAGCTTATTGGCTAGCGGCAATGAGCAGTTCTTC	CASSLLASGNEQFF
TRBJ2-2	-	TRBV5-1	TRBD2	TGCGCCAGCATTGGACTAGCGAACACCGGGGAGCTGTTTTTT	CASIGLANTGELFF
TRBJ1-2	-	TRBV9	-	TGTGCCAGCAGCGTAGCCGGTCGGGCATGGGGTGGCTACACCTTC	CASSVAGRAWGGYTF
TRBJ1-3	-	TRBV19	-	TGTGCCACCCGGGATGTTCTAGGAACTGGAAACACCATATATTTT	CATRDVLGTGNTIYF
TRBJ2-7	-	TRBV4-3	TRBD2	TGCGCCAGCAGCCAAGGCATCATGACTAGCGGGAGCGTGGGGAGCTCCTACGAGCAGTACTTC	CASSQGIMTSGSVGSSYEQYF
TRBJ2-3	-	TRBV9	TRBD1	TGTGCCAGCAGCGAGCGGACAGGTAGCACAGATACGCAGTATTTT	CASSERTGSTDTQYF
TRBJ2-3	-	TRBV7-2	-	TGTGCCAGCAGCTTATACCGTGCCTCAAACACAGATACGCAGTATTTT	CASSLYRASNTDTQYF
TRBJ2-1	-	TRBV5-1	-	TGCGCCAGCAGCGCGGACGCCAGCTCCTACAATGAGCAGTTCTTC	CASSADASSYNEQFF
TRBJ1-1	-	TRBV19	-	TGTGCCAGTAGAGGGCGAGGGGCCATGAACACTGAAGCTTTCTTT	CASRGRGAMNTEAFF
TRBJ1-1	-	TRBV29-1	-	TGCAGCGTCTTGGTAAGCTTAATGAACACTGAAGCTTTCTTT	CSVLVSLMNTEAFF
TRBJ2-1	few	TRBV7-3	-	TGTGCCAGCAGCTCCGAAAGGGGGACTGGAGGGCACAATGAGCAGTTCTTC	CASSSERGTGGHNEQFF
TRBJ2-3	-	TRBV7-3	-	TGTGCCAGCAGCTTACAGCATAGCACAGATACGCAGTATTTT	CASSLQHSTDTQYF
TRBJ2-7	-	TRBV27	-	TGTGCCAGCAGTGAGACTTGGGGCGAGCAGTACTTC	CASSETWGEQYF
TRBJ1-4	-	TRBV10-2	TRBD1	TGCGCCAGCAGTGAGTCAGGAACAGGGGGCGGGGAAAAACTGTTTTTT	CASSESGTGGGEKLFF
TRBJ2-3	-	TRBV19	-	TGTGCCAGTAGGGGATCCGCTCAGTACACAGATACGCAGTATTTT	CASRGSAQYTDTQYF
TRBJ2-1	-	TRBV5-1	TRBD1	TGCGCCAGCAGCTTGGGGGACAGGGGCAATGAGCAGTTCTTC	CASSLGDRGNEQFF
TRBJ1-5	-	TRBV28	-	TGTGCCAGCAGAGTCCACGGGTCTGGGGATCAGCCCCAGCATTTT	CASRVHGSGDQPQHF
TRBJ2-7	-	TRBV6-5	-	TGTGCCAGCAGTTACGGAGGCGATTCCTACGAGCAGTACTTC	CASSYGGDSYEQYF